The clone carrying this TCR beta chain was counted once. Its antigen is not identified. The data derive from a study of regulatory T cells. A couple of CD3G-deficient patients had more severe autoimmunity; all had some. Regarding the study as a whole: Patient repertoires had restricted TRB V-J pairs and skewed V and J usage, most in Tregs. Hydrophobic residues at CDR3 positions 6 and 7 were enriched in conventional CD4+ T cells of CD3G-deficient patients.

Amplification used 52 TRBV primers and 13 TRBJ primers. Profiled with immunoSEQ multiplex PCR; TCRdb holds only in-frame clones, not every one. The sample holds around 29,000 clones, about 94% seen once. From germline, CDR1 is MDHEN and CDR2 SYDVKM. V dropped 6 bases and J dropped 6 bases, with 16 bases sitting between them. This CDR3 contains 14 residues. This TCR came from a child aged 2 to 15 with CD3G deficiency. The gene calls are TRBV28 and TRBJ2-3, with D perhaps matching TRBD1 or TRBD2 (5 bases each). Sequenced sample: conventional CD4+ T cells sorted from blood. CDR3 DNA: TGTGCCAGCAGCCAGGGACGATTATTGGATACGCAGTATTTT. Protein sequence: CASSQGRLLDTQYF.